The next 29 T cell receptor beta chains were all read from a single sample in a study of regulatory T cells in long-lasting Graves disease. Regarding time point: newly diagnosed GD, antithyroid drugs for less than 3 months. The TCR library was made from RNA that had been extracted from PBMCs in TRIzol. HTBI primers from iRepertoire and Arm-PCR of CDR3 regions yielded the TCR beta libraries. TCRdb re-derived calls from the multiplex PCR reads in MiXCR, one entry per CDR3 protein. The sample includes some 330,000 distinct CDR3 sequences, about 12% of them seen just once. The same specimen was also included in a second study, on T cells in Graves' hyperthyroidism and ophthalmopathy.

Here the sequenced sample was peripheral blood mononuclear cells (PBMCs), taken at new diagnosis, from a patient treated with antithyroid drugs. The receptors were gathered from a woman under 30 with Graves disease.

Ten or more counts support this clonotype. The chain employs TRBV20-1 and TRBJ1-1; D is uncertain. Germline assignment: CDR1 DFQATT and CDR2 SNEGSKA (reference sequence). The CDR3 consists of 12 residues. Trimming removed 5 bases from V and 6 bases from J, with 13 bases in between. The chain's CDR3 is CSAWTSTAEAFF. The CDR3 bases are TGCAGTGCTTGGACTTCTACGGCTGAAGCTTTCTTT.

This clonotype was observed many times. This sequence joins TRBV20-1 and TRBJ2-3; TRBD2 matches at 8 bases. Germline V gene data show CDR1 as DFQATT and CDR2 as SNEGSKA (reference sequence). The CDR3 is 16 amino acids. The V and J ends lost 5 bases and 3 bases, in that order; junction bases with no gene match: 13. The CDR3 DNA is TGCAGTGCTTTTTCCAAACGGGGGGGCGTAACAGATACGCAGTATTTT. It translates to CSAFSKRGGVTDTQYF.

This chain connects TRBV10-3 to TRBJ2-7, with D possibly matching TRBD1 (5 bases). Trimming left V 3 bases short and J 7 bases short, with 10 bases between. This CDR3 is built from 12 residues. Looked up from germline, CDR1 is ENHRY and CDR2 is SYGVKD. The CDR3 protein is CAISDVAGEQYV. The CDR3 nucleotides are TGTGCCATCAGTGATGTGGCAGGGGAGCAGTACGTC.

Note on this clonotype: With only one base between it and a far larger clone, this is likely a read error. The chain joins TRBV27 to TRBJ1-2, with 9 bases lining up with TRBD1. The CDR3 totals 13 residues. The germline V gene encodes CDR1 MNHEY and CDR2 SMNVEV (reference sequence). CDR3 amino acids: CASRRQGDYGYAF. The CDR3 DNA reads TGTGCCAGCAGGCGACAGGGGGACTATGGCTACGCCTTC.

In its sample, this clonotype was seen a few times. The V and J genes are TRBV6-2 or TRBV6-3 and TRBJ2-1; maybe TRBD2 (6 bases). The CDR3 contains 14 residues. Germline lookup yields CDR1 MNHEY and CDR2 SVGEGT. V was trimmed by 0 bases and J by 10 bases, leaving 13 bases between them. The CDR3 nucleotides read TGTGCCAGCAGTTACTCGTCAGGTGGACTAGAGCAGTTCTTC. This encodes CASSYSSGGLEQFF.

The J gene is TRBJ1-1, the V gene TRBV3-1, with TRBD1 matching 7 bases. This CDR3 region has 14 residues. From germline, CDR1 is LGHDT and CDR2 YNNKEL (reference sequence). J was trimmed by 7 bases and V by 4 bases; bases with no gene match: 9. CDR3 in amino acids: CASSRGDSSFEAFF. The CDR3 DNA reads TGTGCCAGCAGCCGGGGGGACAGCTCATTTGAAGCTTTCTTT.

Ten or more counts support this clonotype. The rearrangement joins TRBV27 to TRBJ1-1; no reliable D call. The CDR3 sequence is 12 residues long. The germline V gene encodes CDR1 MNHEY and CDR2 SMNVEV (reference sequence). Trimming removed 5 bases from V and 6 bases from J, with 10 bases in between. CDR3 DNA sequence: TGTGCCAGCAGTCCCCAAGGATCTGAAGCTTTCTTT. Its protein is CASSPQGSEAFF.

The chain carries TRBV4-3 and TRBJ2-2; 7 bases are a match to TRBD1. The germline CDR1 and CDR2 sequences are LGHNA and YSLEER. V shed 1 base, J shed 7 bases, and the junction held 12 bases outside the gene matches. The CDR3 is 17 residues long. CDR3 region: CASSQVDGTVFIGELFF. Here the CDR3 DNA reads TGCGCCAGCAGCCAAGTAGACGGGACAGTCTTTATCGGGGAGCTGTTTTTT.

V gene TRBV20-1 combines with J gene TRBJ2-3; 7 positions agree with TRBD1. The germline V gene encodes CDR1 DFQATT and CDR2 SNEGSKA (reference sequence). V dropped 2 bases and J dropped 5; count of bases not matched to a gene: 4. This CDR3 comprises 13 residues. The CDR3 here is CSARKGAGDTQYF. The DNA of the CDR3 is TGCAGTGCTAGAAAGGGGGCTGGAGATACGCAGTATTTT.

This clonotype was found many times. The chain joins TRBV28 to TRBJ2-1; 8 positions agree with TRBD1. The trim removed 5 bases at V and 10 bases at J, leaving 10 bases unmatched. Germline CDR1 reads MDHEN; CDR2 reads SYDVKM. There are 14 residues in the CDR3. DNA for the CDR3: TGTGCCAGCAGTCCGTTATCAGGGGGCCGGGAGCAGTTCTTC. Translating it yields CASSPLSGGREQFF.

The CDR3 DNA reads TGCAGTGCACCGGGACTAGCGGGAGGCCCTAGCACAGATACGCAGTATTTT. Translated, it gives CSAPGLAGGPSTDTQYF. The chain joins TRBV20-1 to TRBJ2-3, with 15 nucleotides matching TRBD2. Germline CDR1 reads DFQATT; CDR2 reads SNEGSKA (reference sequence). The V segment lost 6 bases and the J segment 0 bases; nucleotides outside the gene matches: 7. The CDR3 totals 17 residues.

In its sample, this clonotype was seen many times. The chain employs TRBV7-9 and TRBJ1-2; tentative D call: TRBD1 (5 bases). V lost 3 bases and J lost 4, with 12 bases in between. The CDR3 consists of 14 residues. The germline CDR1 and CDR2 sequences are SEHNR and FQNEAQ (reference sequence). The CDR3 protein is CASSFLDTSYGYTF. Here the CDR3 DNA reads TGTGCCAGCAGCTTCTTGGACACCTCCTATGGCTACACCTTC.

This clonotype was picked up many times. J is TRBJ2-7 and V is TRBV3-1, with a tentative D call TRBD1 (6 bases). V lost 1 base to trimming and J lost 4 bases, with 11 bases between them. The CDR3 is 14 residues long. From germline, CDR1 is LGHDT and CDR2 YNNKEL (reference sequence). The CDR3 bases are TGTGCCAGCAGCCAAGCCCGACAGGAGTACGAGCAGTACGTC. Translation gives CASSQARQEYEQYV.

This clonotype was observed many times. The chain uses TRBV6-1 and TRBJ1-2; no clear D gene. This CDR3 spans 14 amino acids. CDR1 is MNHNS and CDR2 is SASEGT in the germline V gene. Trimming shortened V by 6 bases and J by 7 bases, and 18 bases separated the two germline ends. DNA for the CDR3: TGTGCCAGCAGGGAACCTGGCCGAGATGGTGGCTACACCTTC. Translating it yields CASREPGRDGGYTF.

This clonotype was seen a few times. This chain links TRBV6-2 or TRBV6-3 with TRBJ2-3, with 7 bases aligning to TRBD2. CDR3 length: 15 residues. The germline V gene encodes CDR1 MNHEY and CDR2 SVGEGT. The V segment lost 5 bases and the J segment 2 bases; nucleotides outside the gene matches: 7. CDR3 in amino acids: CASSRLAVLTDTQYF. The CDR3 nucleotides are TGTGCCAGCAGTAGGCTAGCGGTGCTCACAGATACGCAGTATTTT.

This clonotype was observed many times. V is TRBV29-1 and J is TRBJ2-1; the D is unclear. Trimming left V 6 bases short and J 0 bases short, with 18 bases between. This CDR3 is built from 16 residues. Germline CDR1 and CDR2: SQVTM and ANQGSEA. The CDR3 DNA is TGCAGCGTGGATACGCCCCTAGGCAGCTCCTACAATGAGCAGTTCTTC. This encodes CSVDTPLGSSYNEQFF.

This clonotype was seen at least ten times. This sequence joins TRBV3-1 and TRBJ1-1, with TRBD1 matching over 8 bases. Trimming took 0 bases from V and 8 from J; bases not matched to a gene: 5. CDR1 and CDR2 (germline): LGHDT, YNNKEL (reference sequence). The CDR3 contains 14 residues. In nucleotides, the CDR3 is TGTGCCAGCAGCCAAGAATTCAGGGGGCGGGAAGCTTTCTTT. Its protein is CASSQEFRGREAFF.

This clonotype was recorded at least ten times. V is TRBV20-1 and J is TRBJ1-1; a weak D match, TRBD1 (5 bases). Trimming removed 6 bases from V and 6 bases from J, with 17 bases in between. The CDR3 contains 13 residues. Germline CDR1 reads DFQATT; CDR2 reads SNEGSKA (reference sequence). The CDR3 DNA follows: TGCAGTGCCGGCCGGGGCAGGGATGCTGAAGCTTTCTTT. Encoded protein: CSAGRGRDAEAFF.

In this sample, this clonotype turned up many times. The genes are TRBV6-5 and TRBJ1-1, with D perhaps TRBD1 (6 bases). V lost 2 bases, J lost 2 bases, and 15 bases lay in between. Germline CDR1 MNHEY, CDR2 SVGAGI. The CDR3 contains 16 residues. The CDR3 protein is CASSYRAGEYNTEAFF. DNA of the CDR3: TGTGCCAGCAGTTACAGGGCAGGGGAGTACAACACTGAAGCTTTCTTT.

This clonotype was counted only a few times. The chain couples TRBV29-1 to TRBJ1-4; 8 nucleotides line up with TRBD1. This CDR3 comprises 15 residues. V shed 4 bases, J shed 12 bases, and the junction held 16 bases outside the gene matches. Per germline, CDR1 SQVTM and CDR2 ANQGSEA. For the CDR3, the DNA is TGCAGCGTTGGGGTAGACAGGGGCCCCGAAGGACAACTGTTTTTT. Its protein is CSVGVDRGPEGQLFF.

This clonotype has just a few counts. This sequence joins TRBV5-6 and TRBJ1-2, with D maybe TRBD1 (6 bases). Germline V gives CDR1 SGHDT, CDR2 YYEEEE. The CDR3 is made up of 14 amino acids. The V gene lost 3 bases and the J gene lost 8 bases, with 17 bases spanning the gap. The CDR3 nucleotides read TGTGCCAGCAGCTCCCGACAGGTCCTAAGCGGCTACACCTTC. Protein product: CASSSRQVLSGYTF.

This clonotype appeared many times. The chain has TRBV7-8 and TRBJ1-5, with D perhaps TRBD1 (5 bases). The ends were cut back, 1 base at V and 4 bases at J, with 17 bases in the middle. CDR1 is SGHVS, CDR2 FQNEAQ, per germline. The CDR3 length is 17 residues. The CDR3 protein is CASSLDPGHRWNQPQHF. DNA for the CDR3: TGTGCCAGCAGCTTAGACCCAGGACACCGGTGGAATCAGCCCCAGCATTTT.

This clonotype came up many times. The rearrangement uses TRBV29-1 and TRBJ2-7, with D uncertain. Germline lookup yields CDR1 SQVTM and CDR2 ANQGSEA. This CDR3 is 13 amino acids long. Trimming took off 7 bases at V and 4 bases at J, with 17 bases between the two ends. In nucleotides, the CDR3 is TGCAGCGCCGGAATGGCGGAAAATTACGAGCAGTACTTC. It encodes CSAGMAENYEQYF.

CDR3 residues: CSVRPPVGPTGELFF. The CDR3 nucleotides are TGCAGCGTGCGCCCTCCGGTGGGACCCACCGGGGAGCTGTTTTTT. The chain combines TRBV29-1 with TRBJ2-2; the D gene could be TRBD1 or TRBD2 (5 bases each). This CDR3 has 15 residues. Trimming removed 6 bases from V and 4 bases from J, with 18 bases in between. CDR1 is SQVTM, CDR2 ANQGSEA, per germline.

This clonotype was seen at least ten times. The rearrangement joins TRBV9 to TRBJ2-3, with D maybe TRBD1 (6 bases). Trimming took off 3 bases at V and 2 bases at J, with 10 bases between the two ends. The germline V gene encodes CDR1 SGDLS and CDR2 YYNGEE. This CDR3 has 14 amino acids. The CDR3 DNA sequence: TGTGCCAGCAGCGGAAGACAGGCCACAGATACGCAGTATTTT. Translating it yields CASSGRQATDTQYF.

About this clonotype: With a much larger clone just one base away, this may be a read error. The missing conserved phenylalanine or tryptophan at the end of this CDR3 makes a read error likely. The chain employs TRBV20-1 and TRBJ1-1; D is unresolved. CDR3 length equals 13 residues. The germline gives CDR1 DFQATT, CDR2 SNEGSKA (reference sequence). CDR3 DNA: TGCAGTGCAAGAGGGCGAGGGTACCCTGAAGCTTTCTCT. This translates into CSARGRGYPEAFS.

Only a few counts were recorded for this clonotype. This sequence joins TRBV6-2 or TRBV6-3 and TRBJ1-6, with D unresolved. V lost 4 bases and J 6 bases, leaving 10 bases between the germline ends. Germline CDR1 MNHEY, CDR2 SVGEGT. The length of the CDR3 is 14 residues. For the CDR3, the DNA is TGTGCCAGCAGTTCTAGGAGACTTAATTCACCCCTCCACTTT. This gives the protein CASSSRRLNSPLHF.

There are many counts of this clonotype. This chain connects TRBV27 to TRBJ1-2, with TRBD1 identical over 7 bases. The junction had 8 bases not matched to a gene; V was cut back by 5 bases and J by 8 bases. This CDR3 has 13 residues. Germline loops: CDR1 MNHEY, CDR2 SMNVEV (reference sequence). The CDR3 coding sequence is TGTGCCAGCAGTCCCGGGACAGAAGGAGGCTACACCTTC. It yields the protein CASSPGTEGGYTF.

This clonotype showed up many times. The J gene is TRBJ2-7, the V gene TRBV2; D remains unclear. This CDR3 spans 13 amino acids. The V gene's germline CDR1 is SNHLY and CDR2 FYNNEI. Trimming left V 6 bases short and J 2 bases short, with 11 bases between. CDR3 sequence reads: CASRTGGAYEQYV. In DNA, the CDR3 is TGTGCCAGCAGGACGGGTGGGGCCTACGAGCAGTACGTC.